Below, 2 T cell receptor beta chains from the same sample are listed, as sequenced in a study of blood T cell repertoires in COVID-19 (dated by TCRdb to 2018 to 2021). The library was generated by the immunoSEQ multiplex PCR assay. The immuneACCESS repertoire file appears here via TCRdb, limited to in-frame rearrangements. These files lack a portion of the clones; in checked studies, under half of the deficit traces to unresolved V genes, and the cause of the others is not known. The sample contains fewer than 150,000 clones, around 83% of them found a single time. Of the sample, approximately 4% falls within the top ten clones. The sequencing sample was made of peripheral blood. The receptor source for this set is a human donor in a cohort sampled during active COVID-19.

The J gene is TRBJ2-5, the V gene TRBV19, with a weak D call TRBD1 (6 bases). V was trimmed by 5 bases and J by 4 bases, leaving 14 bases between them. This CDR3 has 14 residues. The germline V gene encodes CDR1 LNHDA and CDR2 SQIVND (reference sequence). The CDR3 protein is CASSLNRVAETQYF. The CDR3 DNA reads TGTGCCAGTAGTTTAAACAGGGTCGCAGAGACCCAGTACTTC.

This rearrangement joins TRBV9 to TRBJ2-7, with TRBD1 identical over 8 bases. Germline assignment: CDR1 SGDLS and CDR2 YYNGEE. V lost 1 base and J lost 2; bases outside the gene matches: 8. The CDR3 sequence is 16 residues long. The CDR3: CASSVRGQGNTYEQYF. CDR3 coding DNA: TGTGCCAGCAGCGTACGCGGACAGGGCAATACCTACGAGCAGTACTTC. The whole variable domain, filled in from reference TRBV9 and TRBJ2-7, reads DSGVTQTPKHLITATGQRVTLRCSPRSGDLSVYWYQQSLDQGLQFLIQYYNGEERAKGNILERFSAQQFPDLHSELNLSSLELGDSALYFCASSVRGQGNTYEQYFGPGTRLTVT.